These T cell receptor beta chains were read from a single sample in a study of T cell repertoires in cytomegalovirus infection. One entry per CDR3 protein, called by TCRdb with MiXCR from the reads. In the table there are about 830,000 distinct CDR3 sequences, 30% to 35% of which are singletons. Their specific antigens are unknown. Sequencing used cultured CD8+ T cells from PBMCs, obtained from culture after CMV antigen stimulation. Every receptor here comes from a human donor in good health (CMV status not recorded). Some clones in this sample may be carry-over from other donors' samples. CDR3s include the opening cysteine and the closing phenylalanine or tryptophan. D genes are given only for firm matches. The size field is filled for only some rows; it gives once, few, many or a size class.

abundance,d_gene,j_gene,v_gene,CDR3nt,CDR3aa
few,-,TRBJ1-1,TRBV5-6,TGTGCCAGCAGCGACGGAGGGGTCACTGAAGCTTTCTTT,CASSDGGVTEAFF
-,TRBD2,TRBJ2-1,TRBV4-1,TGCGCCAGCAGCCAAGGGGGGGGGACTAGCGGGGGGAGCTCCTACAATGAGCAGTTCTTC,CASSQGGGTSGGSSYNEQFF
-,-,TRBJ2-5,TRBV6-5,TGTGCCAGCAGCTTCGACTGGGGGGAGACCCAGTACTTC,CASSFDWGETQYF
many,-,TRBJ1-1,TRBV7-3,TGTGCCAGCAGCCTACAGGATAAGAACACTGAAGCTTTCTTT,CASSLQDKNTEAFF
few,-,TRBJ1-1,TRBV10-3,TGTGCCATCAGTGAGTTAGGGGCGCAAACTGAAGCTTTCTTT,CAISELGAQTEAFF
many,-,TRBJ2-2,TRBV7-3,TGTGCCAGCAGTCTCTCACAGGGGAACACCGGGGAGCTGTTTTTT,CASSLSQGNTGELFF
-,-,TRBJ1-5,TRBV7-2,TGTGCCAGCAGCTTAGATTCACCGGGACGGAATCAGCCCCAGCATTTT,CASSLDSPGRNQPQHF
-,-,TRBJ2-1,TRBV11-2,TGTGCCAGCGGACTCGCGGCGGTTGAGCAGTTCTTC,CASGLAAVEQFF
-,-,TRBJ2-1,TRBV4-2,TGTGCCAGCAGCCAGAAAGCCTTCGAGCAGTTCTTC,CASSQKAFEQFF
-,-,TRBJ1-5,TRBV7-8,TGTGCCAGCAGCCCAACCGAGGGTATAGGCAATCAGCCCCAGCATTTT,CASSPTEGIGNQPQHF
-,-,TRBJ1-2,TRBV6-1,TGTGCCAGTTACGGTGGAGAAGCTAACTATGGCTACACCTTC,CASYGGEANYGYTF
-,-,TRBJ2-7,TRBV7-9,TGTGCCAGCAGCTTCCCTGGGAGGGGGCTATCCTACGAGCAGTACTTC,CASSFPGRGLSYEQYF
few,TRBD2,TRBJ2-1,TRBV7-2,TGTGCCAGCAGCCCTGCCGGGGGGACCTACAATGAGCAGTTCTTC,CASSPAGGTYNEQFF
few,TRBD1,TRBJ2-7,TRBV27,TGTGCCAGCAGTTACCGGACAGGGGAAGGCGAGCAGTACTTC,CASSYRTGEGEQYF
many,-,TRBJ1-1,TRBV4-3,TGCGCCAGCAGCCAAGGAGTAGTACTGAACACTGAAGCTTTCTTT,CASSQGVVLNTEAFF
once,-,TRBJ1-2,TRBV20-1,TGCAGTGCTAGAGATCTGCAGGACAGCTATGGCTACACCTTC,CSARDLQDSYGYTF
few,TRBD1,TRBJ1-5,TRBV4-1,TGCGCCAGCAGCCAAGAGGACAGGGCCAATCAGCCCCAGCATTTT,CASSQEDRANQPQHF
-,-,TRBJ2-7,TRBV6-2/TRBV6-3,TGTGCCAGCAGTTACTCATCGACATTAAGCCCCTACGAGCAGTACTTC,CASSYSSTLSPYEQYF
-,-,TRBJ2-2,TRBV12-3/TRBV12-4,TGTGCCAGCAGCCCCGAGGGGGGACAATCTACCGGGGAGCTGTTTTTT,CASSPEGGQSTGELFF
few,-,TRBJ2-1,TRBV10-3,TGTGCCGTACTAGAACCTCGGTACAATGAGCAGTTCTTC,CAVLEPRYNEQFF
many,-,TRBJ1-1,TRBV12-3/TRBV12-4,TGTGCCAGCAGTTTGGGAAAGCCGGGTGAAGCTTTCTTT,CASSLGKPGEAFF
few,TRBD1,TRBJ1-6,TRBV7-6,TGTGCCAGCAGGGGACAGGGACCCGATGCCCTCCACTTT,CASRGQGPDALHF
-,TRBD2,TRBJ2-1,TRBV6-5,TGTGCCAGCAAGTCGGGGGGGGGAAATGAGCAGTTCTTC,CASKSGGGNEQFF
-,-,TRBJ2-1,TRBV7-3,TGTGCCAGCAGCTTAATAGGGACCCAGCCCTATGAGCAGTTCTTC,CASSLIGTQPYEQFF
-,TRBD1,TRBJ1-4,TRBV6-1,TGTGCCAGCAGTGCCCGGACAGGACTTAATGAAAAACTGTTTTTT,CASSARTGLNEKLFF
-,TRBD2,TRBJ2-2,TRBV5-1,TGCGCCAGCAGCCTCCCCGACAGCGGGGGGGCGAACACCGGGGAGCTGTTTTTT,CASSLPDSGGANTGELFF
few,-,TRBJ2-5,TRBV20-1,TGCAGTGCTAGGCAATACAGGGAGCGAGAGACCCAGTACTTC,CSARQYRERETQYF
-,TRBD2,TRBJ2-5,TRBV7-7,TGTGCTAGCAGCTTAGAGTCGGCTAGCGGCCGGGAGACCCAGTACTTC,CASSLESASGRETQYF